The clone carrying this TCR beta chain has just one count. Its antigen remains unknown. The sample belongs to a study of cytomegalovirus exposure and HLA in healthy donors. The CDR3 has 18 amino acids. The J segment lost 1 base and the V segment lost 5 bases, leaving 15 bases of the junction unmatched. Germline V lookup: CDR1 SGHNT, CDR2 YYREEE (reference sequence). Both 60 Vbeta primers and 13 Jbeta primers went into the PCR. TCRdb's copy holds only in-frame clones and misses some; the assay was immunoSEQ multiplex PCR. The repertoire holds about 140,000 clones, with about 75% as singletons. General observations from the study: Altogether, more than 150 TCR beta chains were recorded as cytomegalovirus-associated. Cytomegalovirus status was reportedly diagnosed by the classifier with high sensitivity and specificity. Later findings reportedly placed an Asian-associated ancestry cluster below the approximately 620-donor mean for N-insertions.

The chain has TRBV5-4 and TRBJ1-2; 9 bases agree with TRBD1. This clonotype was obtained from a man in his late teens or twenties in good health and CMV-seropositive. Sequencing was carried out using PBMCs. The CDR3 DNA is TGTGCCAGCAGACCACCTACGGACCGGGACAGGGATAACTATGGCTACACCTTC. Its protein is CASRPPTDRDRDNYGYTF.